Listed below are T cell receptor beta chains from one sample, sequenced in a study of blood T cell repertoires in COVID-19. The protocol was immunoSEQ multiplex PCR, while the TCRdb copy is restricted to in-frame clones and leaves out a portion. The table lists 450,000 to 500,000 clones, 80% to 90% of them singletons. The source material was peripheral blood. These receptors were taken from a human donor in a cohort sampled during active COVID-19. Each CDR3 is given with its conserved first and last residue. A D gene is named only where the DNA matches it firmly. Clone size is stated in some rows and not others, as once, few, many or a class when expanded.

j_gene	d_gene	v_gene	len	abundance	CDR3aa	CDR3nt
TRBJ1-6	.	TRBV7-2	18	few	CASSLFQVREAYNSPLHF	TGTGCCAGCAGCTTATTTCAAGTCCGGGAAGCCTATAATTCACCCCTCCACTTT
TRBJ1-2	.	TRBV7-8	16	once	CASSLIPLATNYGYTF	TGTGCCAGCAGCTTGATCCCACTCGCCACTAACTATGGCTACACCTTC
TRBJ2-3	.	TRBV6-4	15	.	CASSEQGLETDTQYF	TGTGCCAGCAGTGAGCAGGGCCTGGAGACAGATACGCAGTATTTT
TRBJ1-1	.	TRBV11-2	17	.	CASSSGRGEGLDTEAFF	TGTGCCAGCAGCTCCGGGAGGGGTGAAGGGTTGGACACTGAAGCTTTCTTT
TRBJ2-7	TRBD2	TRBV2	14	.	CASRRGSGTYEQYF	TGTGCCAGCAGGAGGGGTAGCGGGACCTACGAGCAGTACTTC
TRBJ2-2	TRBD1	TRBV28	16	.	CASSWGDRANTGELFF	TGTGCCAGCAGTTGGGGGGACAGGGCGAACACCGGGGAGCTGTTTTTT
TRBJ1-1	TRBD1	TRBV19	14	.	CASSLGQGNTEAFF	TGTGCCAGTAGTTTGGGACAGGGTAACACTGAAGCTTTCTTT
TRBJ2-1	.	TRBV28	14	.	CASSLPALSNEQFF	TGTGCCAGCAGTTTACCCGCCCTATCCAATGAGCAGTTCTTC
TRBJ2-5	TRBD2	TRBV9	15	.	CASSGTSGHQETQYF	TGTGCCAGCAGCGGGACTAGCGGACACCAAGAGACCCAGTACTTC
TRBJ1-5	.	TRBV7-2	14	.	CASSSFGINQPQHF	TGTGCCAGCAGCTCGTTCGGTATCAATCAGCCCCAGCATTTT
TRBJ1-1	.	TRBV9	17	.	CASSVLKGGGANTEAFF	TGTGCCAGCAGCGTATTAAAAGGGGGTGGGGCGAACACTGAAGCTTTCTTT